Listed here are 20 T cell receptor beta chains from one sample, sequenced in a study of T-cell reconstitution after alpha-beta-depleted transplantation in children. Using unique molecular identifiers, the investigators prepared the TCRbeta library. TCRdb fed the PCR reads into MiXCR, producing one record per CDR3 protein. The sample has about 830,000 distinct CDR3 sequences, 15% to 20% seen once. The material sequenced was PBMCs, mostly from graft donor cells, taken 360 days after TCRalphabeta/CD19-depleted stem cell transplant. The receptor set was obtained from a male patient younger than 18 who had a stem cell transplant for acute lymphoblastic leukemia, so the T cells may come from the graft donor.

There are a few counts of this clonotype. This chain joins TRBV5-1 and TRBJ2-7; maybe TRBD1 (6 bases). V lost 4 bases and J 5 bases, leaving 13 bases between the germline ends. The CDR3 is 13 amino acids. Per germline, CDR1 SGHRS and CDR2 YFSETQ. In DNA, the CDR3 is TGCGCCAGCAGCCAATTACAGGGCCACGAGCAGTACTTC. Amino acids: CASSQLQGHEQYF.

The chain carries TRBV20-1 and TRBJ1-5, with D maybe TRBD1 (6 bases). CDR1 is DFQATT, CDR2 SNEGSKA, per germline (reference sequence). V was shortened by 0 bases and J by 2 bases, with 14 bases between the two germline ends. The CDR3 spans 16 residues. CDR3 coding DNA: TGCAGTGCTAGAGAAATCGGGGGGGCTGGCAATCAGCCCCAGCATTTT. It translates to CSAREIGGAGNQPQHF.

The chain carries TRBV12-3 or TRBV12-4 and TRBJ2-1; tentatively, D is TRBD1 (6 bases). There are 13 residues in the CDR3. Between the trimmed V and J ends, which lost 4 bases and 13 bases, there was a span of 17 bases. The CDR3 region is CASSSGTRFYQFF. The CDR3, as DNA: TGTGCCAGCAGTTCTGGGACACGCTTTTATCAGTTCTTC.

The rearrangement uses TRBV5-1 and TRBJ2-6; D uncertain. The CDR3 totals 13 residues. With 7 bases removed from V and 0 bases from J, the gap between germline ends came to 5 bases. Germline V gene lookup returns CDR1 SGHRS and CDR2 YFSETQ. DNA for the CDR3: TGCGCCAGCGGAAGCTCTGGGGCCAACGTCCTGACTTTC. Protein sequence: CASGSSGANVLTF.

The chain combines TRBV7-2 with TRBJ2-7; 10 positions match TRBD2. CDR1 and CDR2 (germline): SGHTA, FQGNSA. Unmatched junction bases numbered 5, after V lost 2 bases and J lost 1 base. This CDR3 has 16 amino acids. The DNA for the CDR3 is TGTGCCAGCAGCTTACCTAGCGGGAGTAGGTCCTACGAGCAGTACTTC. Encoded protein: CASSLPSGSRSYEQYF. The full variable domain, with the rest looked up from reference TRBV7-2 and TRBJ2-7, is GAGVSQSPSNKVTEKGKDVELRCDPISGHTALYWYRQSLGQGLEFLIYFQGNSAPDKSGLPSDRFSAERTGGSVSTLTIQRTQQEDSAVYLCASSLPSGSRSYEQYFGPGTRLTVT.

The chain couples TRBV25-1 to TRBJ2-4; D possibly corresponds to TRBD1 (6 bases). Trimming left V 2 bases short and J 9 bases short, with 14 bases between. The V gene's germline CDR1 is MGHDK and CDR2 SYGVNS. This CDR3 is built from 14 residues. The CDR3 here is CASSEKRLRGIQYF. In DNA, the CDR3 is TGTGCCAGCAGTGAAAAACGACTCAGGGGCATTCAGTACTTC. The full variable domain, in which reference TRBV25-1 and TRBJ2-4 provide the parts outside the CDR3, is EADIYQTPRYLVIGTGKKITLECSQTMGHDKMYWYQQDPGMELHLIHYSYGVNSTEKGDLSSESTVSRIRTEHFPLTLESARPSHTSQYLCASSEKRLRGIQYFGAGTRLSVL.

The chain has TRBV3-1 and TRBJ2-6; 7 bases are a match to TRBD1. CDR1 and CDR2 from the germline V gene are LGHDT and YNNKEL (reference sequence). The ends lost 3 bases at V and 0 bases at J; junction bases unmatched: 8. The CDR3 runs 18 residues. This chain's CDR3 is CASSHRAGGSSGANVLTF. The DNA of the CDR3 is TGTGCCAGCAGCCACCGTGCAGGGGGATCCTCTGGGGCCAACGTCCTGACTTTC.

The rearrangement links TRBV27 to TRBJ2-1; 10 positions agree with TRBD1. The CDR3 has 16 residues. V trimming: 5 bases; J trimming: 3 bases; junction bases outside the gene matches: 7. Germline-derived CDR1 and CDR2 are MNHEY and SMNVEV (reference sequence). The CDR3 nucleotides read TGTGCCAGCAGTCTCCGGACAGGGGGTTACTACAATGAGCAGTTCTTC. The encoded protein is CASSLRTGGYYNEQFF.

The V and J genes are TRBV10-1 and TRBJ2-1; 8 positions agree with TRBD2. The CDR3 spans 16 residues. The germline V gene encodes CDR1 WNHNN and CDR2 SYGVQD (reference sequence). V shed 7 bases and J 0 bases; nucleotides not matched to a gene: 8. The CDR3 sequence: CASTAGGRSSYNEQFF. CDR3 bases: TGCGCCAGCACCGCAGGCGGGAGGAGCTCCTACAATGAGCAGTTCTTC.

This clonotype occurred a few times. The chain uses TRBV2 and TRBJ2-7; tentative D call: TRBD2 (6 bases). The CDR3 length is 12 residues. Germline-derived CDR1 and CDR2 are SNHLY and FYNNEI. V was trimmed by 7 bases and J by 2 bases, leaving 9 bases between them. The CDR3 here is CASNRLAYEQYF. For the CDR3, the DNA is TGTGCCAGCAACAGACTAGCCTACGAGCAGTACTTC.

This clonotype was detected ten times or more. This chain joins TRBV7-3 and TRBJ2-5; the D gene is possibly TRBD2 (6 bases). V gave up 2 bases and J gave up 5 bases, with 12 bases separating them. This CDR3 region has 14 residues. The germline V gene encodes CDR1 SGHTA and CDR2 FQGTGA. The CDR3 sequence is CASSLWTGSETQYF. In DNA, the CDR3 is TGTGCCAGCAGCTTATGGACCGGGAGTGAGACCCAGTACTTC.

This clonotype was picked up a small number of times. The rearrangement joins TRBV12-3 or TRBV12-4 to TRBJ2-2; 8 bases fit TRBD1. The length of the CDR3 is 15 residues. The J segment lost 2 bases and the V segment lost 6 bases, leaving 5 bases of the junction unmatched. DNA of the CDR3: TGTGCCAGCAGAAAGGACAGGGCCAACACCGGGGAGCTGTTTTTT. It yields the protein CASRKDRANTGELFF.

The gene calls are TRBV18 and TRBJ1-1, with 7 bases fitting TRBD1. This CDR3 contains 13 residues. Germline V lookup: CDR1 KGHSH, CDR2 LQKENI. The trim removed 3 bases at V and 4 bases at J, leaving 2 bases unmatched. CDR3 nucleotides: TGTGCCAGCTCACCTCGACAGGGCACTGAAGCTTTCTTT. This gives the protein CASSPRQGTEAFF.

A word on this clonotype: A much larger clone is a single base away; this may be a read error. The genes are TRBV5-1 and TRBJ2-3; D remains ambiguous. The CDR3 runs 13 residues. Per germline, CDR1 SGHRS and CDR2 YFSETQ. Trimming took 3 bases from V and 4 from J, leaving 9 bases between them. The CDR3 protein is CASSSSAPDTQYF. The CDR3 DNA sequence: TGCGCCAGCAGCTCTTCCGCCCCAGATACGCAGTATTTT.

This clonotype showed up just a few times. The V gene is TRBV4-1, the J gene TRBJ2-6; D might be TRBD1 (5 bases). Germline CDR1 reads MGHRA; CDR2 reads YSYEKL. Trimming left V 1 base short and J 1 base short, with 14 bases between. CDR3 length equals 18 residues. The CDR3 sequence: CASSQVFTGASGANVLTF. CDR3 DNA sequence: TGCGCCAGCAGCCAAGTCTTTACAGGCGCGTCTGGGGCCAACGTCCTGACTTTC.

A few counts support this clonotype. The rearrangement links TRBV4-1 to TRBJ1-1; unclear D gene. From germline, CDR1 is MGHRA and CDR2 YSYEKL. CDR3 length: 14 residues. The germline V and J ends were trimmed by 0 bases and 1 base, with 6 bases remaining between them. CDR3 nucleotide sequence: TGCGCCAGCAGCCAAGAGACCACGAACACTGAAGCTTTCTTT. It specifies CASSQETTNTEAFF.

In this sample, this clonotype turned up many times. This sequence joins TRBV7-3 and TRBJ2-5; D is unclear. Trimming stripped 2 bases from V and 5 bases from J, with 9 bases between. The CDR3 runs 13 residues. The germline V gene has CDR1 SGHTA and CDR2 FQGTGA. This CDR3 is CASSLYPSETQYF. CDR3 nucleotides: TGTGCCAGCAGCTTATACCCCTCGGAGACCCAGTACTTC.

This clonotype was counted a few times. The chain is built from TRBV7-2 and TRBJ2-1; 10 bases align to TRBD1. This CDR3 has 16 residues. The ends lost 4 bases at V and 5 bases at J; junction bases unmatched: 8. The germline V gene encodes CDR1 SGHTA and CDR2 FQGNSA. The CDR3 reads CASSWGDRGTHNEQFF. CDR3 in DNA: TGTGCCAGCAGCTGGGGGGACAGGGGCACCCACAATGAGCAGTTCTTC.

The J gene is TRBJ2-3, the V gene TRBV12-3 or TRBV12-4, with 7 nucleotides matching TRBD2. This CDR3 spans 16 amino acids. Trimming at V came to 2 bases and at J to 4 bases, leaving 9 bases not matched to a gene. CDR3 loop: CASSLFSAGAADTQYF. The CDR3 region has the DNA TGTGCCAGCAGTTTATTTTCGGCGGGAGCGGCAGATACGCAGTATTTT.

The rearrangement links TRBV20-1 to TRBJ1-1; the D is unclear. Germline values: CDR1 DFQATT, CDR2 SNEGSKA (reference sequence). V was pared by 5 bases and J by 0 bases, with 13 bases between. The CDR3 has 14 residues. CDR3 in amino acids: CSAGRPTMNTEAFF. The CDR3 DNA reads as TGCAGTGCTGGGAGACCGACCATGAACACTGAAGCTTTCTTT.